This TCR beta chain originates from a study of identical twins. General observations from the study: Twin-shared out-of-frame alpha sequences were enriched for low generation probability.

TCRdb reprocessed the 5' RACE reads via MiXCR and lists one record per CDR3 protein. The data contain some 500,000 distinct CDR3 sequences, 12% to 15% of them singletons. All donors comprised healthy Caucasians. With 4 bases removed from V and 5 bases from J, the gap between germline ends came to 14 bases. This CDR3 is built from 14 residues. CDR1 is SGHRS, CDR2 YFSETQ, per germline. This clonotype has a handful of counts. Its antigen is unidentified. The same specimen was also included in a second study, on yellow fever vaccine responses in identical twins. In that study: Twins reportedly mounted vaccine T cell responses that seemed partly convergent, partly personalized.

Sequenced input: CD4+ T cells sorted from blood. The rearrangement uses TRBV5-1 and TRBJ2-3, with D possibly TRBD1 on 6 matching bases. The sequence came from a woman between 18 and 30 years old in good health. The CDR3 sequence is CASSPRSRGDTQYF. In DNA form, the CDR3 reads TGCGCCAGCAGCCCGAGGAGCAGGGGAGATACGCAGTATTTT.